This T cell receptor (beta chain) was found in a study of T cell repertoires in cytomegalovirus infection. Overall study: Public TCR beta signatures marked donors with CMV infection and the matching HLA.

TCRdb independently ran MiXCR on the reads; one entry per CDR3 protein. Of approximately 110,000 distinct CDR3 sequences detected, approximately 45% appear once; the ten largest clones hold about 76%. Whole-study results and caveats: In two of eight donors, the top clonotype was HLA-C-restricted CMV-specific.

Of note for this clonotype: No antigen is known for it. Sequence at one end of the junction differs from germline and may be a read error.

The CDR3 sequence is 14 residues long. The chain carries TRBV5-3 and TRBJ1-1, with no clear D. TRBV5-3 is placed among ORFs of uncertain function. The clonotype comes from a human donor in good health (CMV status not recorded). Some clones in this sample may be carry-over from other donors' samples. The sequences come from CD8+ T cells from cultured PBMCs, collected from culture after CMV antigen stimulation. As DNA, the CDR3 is TGTGCCAGCAGCTTGGAACCTACCAACCCTGAAGCTTTCTTT. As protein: CASSLEPTNPEAFF.